This T cell receptor beta chain originates from a study of blood T cell repertoires in COVID-19. With 10 bases removed from V and 10 bases from J, the gap between germline ends came to 19 bases. CDR3 size: 13 residues. Germline values: CDR1 SEHNR, CDR2 FQNEAQ (reference sequence). Sequenced by immunoSEQ multiplex PCR; TCRdb stores in-frame clones only, minus some. The data show approximately 170,000 clones, with around nine tenths seen just once and 2% to 2.5% held by the top ten. The receptor was isolated from a man aged 45 to 65 who had recovered from COVID-19. The sequenced sample consisted of peripheral blood. The rearrangement joins TRBV7-9 to TRBJ2-2; tentative D call: TRBD1 (5 bases). The CDR3: CAITRAGLEELFF. The CDR3, as DNA: TGTGCCATCACTCGGGCAGGGCTCGAGGAGCTGTTTTTT.